This T cell receptor (beta chain) originates from a study of T cell responses to AZD1222 COVID-19 vaccine. Clones were read by immunoSEQ multiplex PCR, and TCRdb kept only the in-frame ones, dropping some. The sample yields 110,000 to 150,000 clones, 80% to 90% seen once. The receptor's source is an adult in good health. The material was peripheral blood, obtained on day 0 of AZD1222 vaccination.

This CDR3 is CASSELAGDTQYF. As DNA, the CDR3 is TGCGCCAGCAGTGAGCTAGCGGGTGATACGCAGTATTTT. The chain combines TRBV10-2 with TRBJ2-3, with TRBD2 matching over 8 bases. Germline trimming cut 2 bases from V and 6 bases from J; bases unmatched to any gene: 1. CDR1 and CDR2 from the germline V gene are WSHSY and SAAADI. This CDR3 comprises 13 residues.